This T cell receptor (beta chain) derives from a study of blood T cells in healthy people across ages. Trimming pared 4 bases from V and 7 bases from J, leaving 8 bases between. This CDR3 spans 11 amino acids. Germline CDR1 is ENHRY and CDR2 is SYGVKD. Through a sample-barcoded 5' primer and a J-beta primer mix, a second PCR was run for roughly 6 to 11 cycles. TCRdb ran MiXCR on the 5' RACE reads and lists one entry per CDR3 protein. The data contain 1.5 million to 2 million distinct CDR3 sequences, roughly two fifths of them singletons. The sample holds a few counts of this clonotype. The sequenced sample consisted of blood. The chain employs TRBV10-3 and TRBJ2-7; no definite D call. This TCR was sampled from a human donor in good health. The CDR3 DNA reads TGTGCCATCAGTGCTGGGGATGAGCAGTACTTC. It specifies CAISAGDEQYF.